This T cell receptor beta chain derives from a study of OX40 agonist ivuxolimab in advanced cancers. Study-level background: The costimulatory receptor OX40 (CD134) was targeted by ivuxolimab, a fully human IgG2 agonistic monoclonal antibody. Among the roughly 52 dose-escalation patients, some 20 had hepatocellular carcinoma, around 15 melanoma, 9 renal cell carcinoma and 9 head and neck cancer. Prior anti-PD-1, anti-PD-L1 or anti-CTLA-4 therapy was permitted, and 35% to 40% of dose-escalation patients had received checkpoint inhibitors. In the dose-escalation cohort, around four fifths of patients were male, and the mean age was roughly 60 years with a range of about 23 to 79. The purpose of peripheral TCRbeta sequencing was to test whether ivuxolimab changed TCR sequence diversity and led to clonal T-cell expansion. The paper covers the monotherapy dose-escalation part of the phase I ivuxolimab trial, which included N ≈ 50 patients. Three dose-escalation patients achieved partial responses, one with hepatocellular carcinoma and two with cutaneous melanoma. Intravenous ivuxolimab was administered to patients every 2 weeks at six dose levels: 0.01, 0.1, 0.3, 1.5, 3 and 10 mg/kg.

Notes on this clone: Its antigen is unknown. Base qualities were left out, and no much larger clone turns up one base away.

Genomic DNA was isolated from the sorted cells so that the TCRbeta CDR3 region could be sequenced. The immunoSEQ Assay was used for sequencing of TCRbeta CDR3 regions. TCRdb re-hosts the immuneACCESS table, in-frame sequences only. Its copies lack some clones; in the studies checked, an unresolved V gene accounts for under half of them, and the cause for the rest is not known. In this sample the table shows approximately 42,000 clones, about 81% of which occur a single time. Roughly 2.5% of the sample belongs to the ten largest clones. Patients with autoimmune disease history or receiving systemic immunosuppression were excluded from the trial. Peripheral blood for TCR sequencing was collected from all dose cohorts at baseline, on cycle 4 day 1, and on cycle 7 day 1. Samples were obtained from an open-label, multicenter, first-in-human phase I dose-escalation trial of ivuxolimab. Adults with locally advanced or metastatic melanoma, renal cell carcinoma, hepatocellular carcinoma or head and neck squamous cell carcinoma were enrolled in the trial. Before TCR sequencing, CD4+ T cells and CD8+ T cells were sorted from peripheral blood as separate populations.

The study at large found these results: Which antigens the clonally expanded peripheral T cells were specific for was not determined. Low levels of normalized T-cell clonal expansion were also seen in some patients who did not respond. After ivuxolimab, expanded clones were on average more numerous among CD8+ T cells than among CD4+ T cells. At doses of 0.1 to 3.0 mg/kg, clonal expansion of both CD4+ and CD8+ blood T cells was observed from baseline to week 6. In partial responders in the 0.1-3.0 mg/kg groups, normalized peripheral clonal expansion was found to be among the lowest, especially among CD8+ T cells.

Trimming removed 5 bases from V and 8 bases from J; the gene matches leave 7 bases unexplained. Including the terminal cysteine and phenylalanine, the CDR3 comprises 15 residues. Of all the DNA, just the CDR3 is kept, 45 bases in frame from base 1. The germline V gene sets CDR1 to SGHVS and CDR2 to FQNEAQ. Sequences were derived from CD4+ or CD8+ T cells sorted from blood, sampled in a trial of the OX40 agonist ivuxolimab. This receptor was taken from an adult with an advanced solid tumor such as melanoma, head and neck, liver or kidney cancer. Recombination joined TRBV7-8 with TRBJ2-1, with 12 middle bases fitting TRBD2. The nucleotide sequence is TGTGCCAGCAGCGTACTAGCGGGAGGCGGCGATGAGCAGTTCTTC. This sequence encodes CASSVLAGGGDEQFF. Joined to the reference TRBV7-8 and TRBJ2-1 proteins, this CDR3 gives the full variable domain: GAGVSQSPRYKVAKRGQDVALRCDPISGHVSLFWYQQALGQGPEFLTYFQNEAQLDKSGLPSDRFFAERPEGSVSTLKIQRTQQEDSAVYLCASSVLAGGGDEQFFGPGTRLTVL.